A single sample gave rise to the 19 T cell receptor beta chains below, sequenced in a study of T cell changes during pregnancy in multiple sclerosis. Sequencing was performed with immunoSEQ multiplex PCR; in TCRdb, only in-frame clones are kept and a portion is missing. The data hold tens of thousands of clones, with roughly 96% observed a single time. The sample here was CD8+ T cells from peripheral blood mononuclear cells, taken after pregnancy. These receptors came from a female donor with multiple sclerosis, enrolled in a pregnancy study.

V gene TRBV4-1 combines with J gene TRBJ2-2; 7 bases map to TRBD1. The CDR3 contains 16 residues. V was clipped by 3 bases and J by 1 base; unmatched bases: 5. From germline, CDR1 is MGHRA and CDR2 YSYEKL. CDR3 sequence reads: CASSHENRGNTGELFF. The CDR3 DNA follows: TGCGCCAGCAGCCATGAGAACAGGGGGAACACCGGGGAGCTGTTTTTT.

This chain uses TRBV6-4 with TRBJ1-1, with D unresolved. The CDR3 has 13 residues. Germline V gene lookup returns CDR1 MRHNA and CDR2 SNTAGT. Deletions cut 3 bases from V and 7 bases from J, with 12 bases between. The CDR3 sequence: CASSESTGLEAFF. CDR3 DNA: TGTGCCAGCAGTGAATCTACCGGTCTTGAAGCTTTCTTT.

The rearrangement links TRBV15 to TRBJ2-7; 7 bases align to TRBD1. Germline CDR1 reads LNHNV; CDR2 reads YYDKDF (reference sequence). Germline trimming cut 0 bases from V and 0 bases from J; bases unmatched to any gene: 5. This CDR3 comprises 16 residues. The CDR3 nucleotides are TGTGCCACCAGCAGAGATTTGAGGGGGCTCTCCTACGAGCAGTACTTC. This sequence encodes CATSRDLRGLSYEQYF.

This CDR3 reads CASSPRKGTGLTGELFF. In nucleotides, the CDR3 is TGCGCCAGCAGCCCCCGTAAGGGGACAGGTCTCACCGGGGAGCTGTTTTTT. The V call is TRBV5-1, the J call TRBJ2-2, with 8 bases that match TRBD1. Trimming removed 4 bases from V and 4 bases from J; junction bases left unmatched: 12. Germline CDR1 is SGHRS and CDR2 is YFSETQ. CDR3 length equals 17 residues.

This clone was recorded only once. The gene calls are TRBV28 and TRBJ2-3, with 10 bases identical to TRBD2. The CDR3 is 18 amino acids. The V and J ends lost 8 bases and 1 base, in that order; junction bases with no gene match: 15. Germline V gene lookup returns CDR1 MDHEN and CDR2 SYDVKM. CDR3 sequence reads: CASSYPSGRVEGTDTQYF. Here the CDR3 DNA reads TGTGCCAGCTCCTATCCTAGCGGGAGAGTAGAAGGCACAGATACGCAGTATTTT.

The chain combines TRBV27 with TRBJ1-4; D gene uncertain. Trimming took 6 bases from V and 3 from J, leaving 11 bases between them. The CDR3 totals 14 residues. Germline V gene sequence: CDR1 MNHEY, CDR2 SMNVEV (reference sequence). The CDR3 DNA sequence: TGTGCCAGCAGCTCCACACCCTCTAATGAAAAACTGTTTTTT. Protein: CASSSTPSNEKLFF.

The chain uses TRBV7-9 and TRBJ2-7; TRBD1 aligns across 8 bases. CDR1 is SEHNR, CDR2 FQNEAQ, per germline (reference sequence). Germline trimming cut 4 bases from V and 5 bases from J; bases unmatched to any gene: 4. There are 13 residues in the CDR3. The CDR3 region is CASSSGQDHEQYF. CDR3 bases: TGTGCCAGCAGCTCGGGACAGGACCACGAGCAGTACTTC.

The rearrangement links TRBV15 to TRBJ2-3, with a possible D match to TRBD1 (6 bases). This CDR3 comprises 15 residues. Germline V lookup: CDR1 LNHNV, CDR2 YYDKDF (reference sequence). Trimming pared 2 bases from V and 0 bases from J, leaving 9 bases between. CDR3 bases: TGTGCCACCAGCAGATTAGACAGGAGCACAGATACGCAGTATTTT. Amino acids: CATSRLDRSTDTQYF.

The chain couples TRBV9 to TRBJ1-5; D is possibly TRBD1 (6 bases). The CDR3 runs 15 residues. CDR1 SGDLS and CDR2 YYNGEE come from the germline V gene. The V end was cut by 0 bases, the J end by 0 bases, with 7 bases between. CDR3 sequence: CASSVGDISNQPQHF. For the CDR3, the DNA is TGTGCCAGCAGCGTAGGGGACATTAGCAATCAGCCCCAGCATTTT.

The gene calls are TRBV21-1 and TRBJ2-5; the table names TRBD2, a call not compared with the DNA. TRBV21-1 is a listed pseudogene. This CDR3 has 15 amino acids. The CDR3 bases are TGTGCCAGCAGCGCGGCTAGCGGAATTCAAGAGACCCAGTACTTC. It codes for CASSAASGIQETQYF.

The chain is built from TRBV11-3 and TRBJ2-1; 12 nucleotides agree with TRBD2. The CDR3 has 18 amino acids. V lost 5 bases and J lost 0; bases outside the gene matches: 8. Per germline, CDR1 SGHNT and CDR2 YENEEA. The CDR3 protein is CASSLGTSGPSSYNEQFF. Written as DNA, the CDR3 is TGTGCCAGCAGCCTCGGGACTAGCGGGCCTAGCTCCTACAATGAGCAGTTCTTC.

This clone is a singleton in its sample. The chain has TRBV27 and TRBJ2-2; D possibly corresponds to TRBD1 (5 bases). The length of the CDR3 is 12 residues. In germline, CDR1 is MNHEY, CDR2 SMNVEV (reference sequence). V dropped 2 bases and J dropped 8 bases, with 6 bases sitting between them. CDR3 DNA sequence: TGTGCCAGCAGTTTACAGGGTGGGGAGCTGTTTTTT. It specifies CASSLQGGELFF.

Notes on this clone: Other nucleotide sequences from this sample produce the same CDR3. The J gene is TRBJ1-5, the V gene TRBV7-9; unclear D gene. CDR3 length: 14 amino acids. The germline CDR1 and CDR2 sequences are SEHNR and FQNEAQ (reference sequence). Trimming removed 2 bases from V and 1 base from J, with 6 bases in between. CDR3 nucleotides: TGTGCCAGCAGCTTAAGCGACAGCAATCAGCCCCAGCATTTT. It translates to CASSLSDSNQPQHF.

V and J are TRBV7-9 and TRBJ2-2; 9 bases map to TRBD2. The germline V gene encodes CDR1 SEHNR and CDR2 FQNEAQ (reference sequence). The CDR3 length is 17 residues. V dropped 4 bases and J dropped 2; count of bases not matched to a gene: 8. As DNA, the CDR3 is TGTGCCAGCAGCTATCCTCGGACTAGCGAAAACACCGGGGAGCTGTTTTTT. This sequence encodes CASSYPRTSENTGELFF.

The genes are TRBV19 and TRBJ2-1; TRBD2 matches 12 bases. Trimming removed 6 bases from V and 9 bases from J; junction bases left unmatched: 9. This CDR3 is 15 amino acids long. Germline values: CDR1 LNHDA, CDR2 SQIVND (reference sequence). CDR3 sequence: CASRILAGGASEQFF. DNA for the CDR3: TGTGCCAGTAGGATTCTAGCGGGAGGGGCCAGTGAGCAGTTCTTC.

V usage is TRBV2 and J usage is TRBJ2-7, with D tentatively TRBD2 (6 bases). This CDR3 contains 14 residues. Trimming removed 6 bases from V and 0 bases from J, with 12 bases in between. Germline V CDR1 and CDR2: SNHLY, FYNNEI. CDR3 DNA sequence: TGTGCCAGCAGGATGGGGAGGTTCTCCTACGAGCAGTACTTC. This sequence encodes CASRMGRFSYEQYF.

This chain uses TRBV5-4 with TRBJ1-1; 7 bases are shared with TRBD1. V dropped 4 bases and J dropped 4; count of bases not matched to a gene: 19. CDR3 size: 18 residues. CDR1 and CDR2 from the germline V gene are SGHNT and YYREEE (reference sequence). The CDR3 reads CASSPGTVQGGGFTEAFF. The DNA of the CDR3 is TGTGCCAGCAGCCCTGGGACGGTGCAGGGGGGAGGATTCACTGAAGCTTTCTTT.

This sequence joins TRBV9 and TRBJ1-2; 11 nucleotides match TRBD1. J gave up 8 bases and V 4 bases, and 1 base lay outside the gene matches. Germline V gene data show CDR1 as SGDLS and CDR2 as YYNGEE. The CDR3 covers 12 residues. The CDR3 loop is CASSRTGGGYTF. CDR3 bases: TGTGCCAGCAGCCGGACAGGGGGCGGCTACACCTTC.

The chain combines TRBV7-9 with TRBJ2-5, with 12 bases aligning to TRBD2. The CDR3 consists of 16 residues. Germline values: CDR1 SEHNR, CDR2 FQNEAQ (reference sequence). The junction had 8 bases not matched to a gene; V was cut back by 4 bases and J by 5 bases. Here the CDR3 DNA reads TGTGCCAGCAGCTCCCCGTTGCTAGCGGGGGGGGAGACCCAGTACTTC. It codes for CASSSPLLAGGETQYF.